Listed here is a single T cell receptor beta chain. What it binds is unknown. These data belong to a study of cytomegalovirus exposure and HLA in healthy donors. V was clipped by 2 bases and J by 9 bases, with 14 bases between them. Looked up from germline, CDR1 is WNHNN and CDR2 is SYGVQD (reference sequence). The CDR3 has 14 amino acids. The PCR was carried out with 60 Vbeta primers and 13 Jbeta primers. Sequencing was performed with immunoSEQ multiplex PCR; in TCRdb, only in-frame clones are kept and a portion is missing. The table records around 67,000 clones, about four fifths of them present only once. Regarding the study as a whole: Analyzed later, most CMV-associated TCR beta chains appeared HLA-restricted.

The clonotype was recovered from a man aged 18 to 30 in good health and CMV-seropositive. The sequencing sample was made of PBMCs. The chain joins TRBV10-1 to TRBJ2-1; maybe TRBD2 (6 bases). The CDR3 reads CASSEGGLWGEQFF. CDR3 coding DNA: TGCGCCAGCAGTGAGGGGGGACTCTGGGGTGAGCAGTTCTTC.